This T cell receptor (beta chain) was observed in a study of blood T cell repertoires in COVID-19. Study-wide background: Collection of acute and convalescent COVID-19 samples took place in the United States, Italy and Spain.

Method: immunoSEQ multiplex PCR; TCRdb's copy keeps in-frame clones and lacks some. This table holds about 250,000 clones, about 68% found once. Trimming took 2 bases from V and 2 from J, leaving 11 bases between them. This CDR3 region has 15 residues. In germline, CDR1 is KGHDR, CDR2 SFDVKD. The origin of this receptor is an elderly woman with acute or convalescent COVID-19. V is TRBV24-1 and J is TRBJ2-5; a possible D gene is TRBD1 (6 bases). The material sequenced was peripheral blood. CDR3 amino acids: CATSDSGTSQETQYF. CDR3 sequence (DNA): TGTGCCACCAGTGATTCCGGGACATCACAAGAGACCCAGTACTTC.